This record looks at one T cell receptor beta chain sequence and its context. The sample originates from a study of blood T cell repertoires in COVID-19. The assay was immunoSEQ multiplex PCR, and TCRdb's table has in-frame clones only and misses some. The data hold roughly 140,000 clones, with roughly 80% observed a single time. Participants came from some 23 US areas, aged roughly 18 to 89 years. Participants' reported clinical history set cohort assignment. Looked up from germline, CDR1 is MGHRA and CDR2 is YSYEKL. This CDR3 contains 14 residues. V was pared by 0 bases and J by 8 bases, with 10 bases between.

V gene TRBV4-1 combines with J gene TRBJ2-2, with D possibly matching TRBD1 (5 bases). The sequencing sample was made of PBMCs or T cells enriched from blood (not recorded which). The receptor was isolated from a woman aged 40 to 50 who had recovered from COVID-19. The CDR3 region has the DNA TGCGCCAGCAGCCAAGATCGTAAGGGGGGGGAGCTGTTTTTT. Residues: CASSQDRKGGELFF.